This T cell receptor beta chain was found in a study of cytomegalovirus exposure and HLA in healthy donors (dated by TCRdb to the late 2010s). Notes on the research overall: An earlier analysis of roughly 500 of the donors reported about 250 Gb of sequence data and more than 90 million unique TCR beta sequences from 190 million or so T cells. An early release that covered some 630 HLA-typed donors contained approximately 300 gigabases of sequencing data and tens of millions of unique TCR sequences. Among the approximately 430 genotyped donors, approximately 82% belonged to the genetic ancestry cluster associated with self-reported Caucasian donors. The study was designed to test whether signatures of past pathogen exposure could be identified by cataloging public T cell receptors. Using immunosequencing, the study profiled T cell repertoires from 666 subjects and related those repertoires to cytomegalovirus serostatus. In addition to the first cohort of roughly 670 subjects, a separate validation cohort of approximately 130 different subjects was used. To predict cytomegalovirus infection status, the study combined high-throughput TCR immunosequencing, statistical association of individual TCRs with disease status, and machine learning. A later analysis re-analyzed previously published TCR beta repertoires from 550 to 700 donors and added high-resolution HLA genotyping to study TCR occurrence patterns. In the later analysis, no new phenotypic data were used to find candidate immune exposures; instead, reliance was placed on TCR beta sequences and their occurrence across donors. In an earlier analysis of 500 to 650 of the donors, high-throughput TCR beta sequencing was used to judge whether each TCR beta V gene segment behaved as functional or pseudogenic. Donor age, sex, ethnicity and CMV serostatus were compiled together with the repertoire data. In a later genetic analysis, genome-wide SNP genotypes for about 55% of the roughly 670 donors were used, and that subset was treated as a discovery cohort. All discovery cohort repertoires had been generated using a single sequencing platform. Both class I and class II loci were covered by HLA typing, at four-digit resolution. The number of typed donors differed by locus: about 620-630 for A, B, C, DRB1 and DQB1; 500 to 550 for DQA1; around 610 for DPA1; and around 450 for DPB1. Four to six DR-DQ haplotypes were handled as single units for association and clustering, since linkage in the cohort was strong. Among roughly 370 genotyped donors of the cohort, an average of 235,054 unique TCR beta nucleotide sequences were sequenced per donor, around a sixth of them non-productive. The investigation overall reported the following: According to a later analysis, most CMV-associated TCR beta chains appeared to be HLA-restricted, and the HLA associations seemed to be driven largely by CMV exposure. In this cohort, only TCR beta chains were sequenced, and detectable features were limited by the absence of alpha or paired-chain data. Because HLA typing was unavailable for some donors at each locus, only the typed subset was used in association tests. In a later analysis, around 17,000 TCR beta sequences were associated with specific HLA alleles at a false discovery rate of 0.05. The classifier was reported to diagnose cytomegalovirus status with high specificity and sensitivity in both the original and validation cohorts. Three of the identified cytomegalovirus-associated TCR beta chains were confirmed in vitro to be specific for cytomegalovirus antigens. A cluster of highly shared sequence variants was judged likely to be a technical artifact of the sequencing pipeline. Compared with equally common non-associated chains, HLA-associated TCR beta chains in a later analysis were more clonally expanded and had lower generation probabilities. According to a later analysis, parvovirus B19, influenza, CMV and Epstein-Barr virus appeared linked to several top co-occurrence clusters. The study listed 150 to 200 TCR beta chains as associated with cytomegalovirus. When HLA alleles, especially DR and DQ, strongly co-occurred, attributing TCR associations to individual alleles was difficult. In a later analysis, the rate of TCR association differed among HLA loci, with DRB1 alleles having the most associated TCRs and HLA-C alleles having the fewest. The presence/absence analyses assumed that sequencing depth was roughly uniform across donors, and that assumption may not be true. A later genetic analysis associated a missense DCLRE1C variant with V-gene and J-gene trimming of TCR beta chains, and an independent cohort replicated the association. A further reported finding was that TCR beta sequences accurately predicted the HLA-A and HLA-B alleles for most subjects in the first cohort. The earlier analysis of nearly 600 of the donors excluded over 15 rarely observed V segments, including chromosome 9 orphons, because counts were too low. Immune exposure information for the cohort was limited to CMV serostatus. Most TCR sequences were observed very rarely across donors, whereas some public TCRs were present in many individuals. An earlier analysis of around 540 of the donors showed that most TCR beta V segments appeared in productive rearrangements either about 87% or about 30% of the time, which broadly matched IMGT annotations. Correlated functional status among segregating V segments might be attributable to linkage disequilibrium, but an unknown experimental factor could not be ruled out. Because the 87-base-pair reads could not distinguish some IMGT-functional V segments, including TRBV6-2 and TRBV6-3, those segments were excluded. In a later genetic analysis, fewer N-insertions in productive TCRs were reported among donors in an Asian-associated ancestry cluster than the approximately 710-donor mean. The authors suggested that the approach could potentially be extended to other disease states and immunological phenotypes.

Notes on this clone: This clone's antigen is unknown.

The cohort comprised some 700 healthy bone marrow donors. At the time of sampling, all cohort members were nominally healthy, though unrecorded immune exposures were likely present. The donor was CMV seronegative and was included in the group of hundreds of seronegative cohort members. A peripheral blood sample was provided by each donor, and peripheral blood mononuclear cells were used for TCR beta sequencing. Genomic DNA extraction from the blood cell samples was performed with the Qiagen DNeasy Blood Extraction Kit. Here V drops 7 bases and J drops 4 bases, and the junction holds 5 bases not matched to any gene. The CDR3 runs 15 amino acids, cysteine and phenylalanine included. Of the read, only the CDR3 DNA is kept; its 45 bases are in frame from base 1. The germline V gene specifies MDHEN as CDR1 and SYDVKM as CDR2. Library construction relied on the immunoSEQ multiplex PCR assay. The multiplex PCR relied on a mix of 60 forward primers for TCR Vbeta segments and 13 reverse primers for TCR Jbeta segments. A multiplex PCR assay on genomic DNA amplified the CDR3 region of rearranged TCR beta genes. The amplified TCR beta libraries were sequenced on the Illumina HiSeq System as 87-base-pair reads. As for the original processing: A later analysis counted about 80 million unique TCR beta chains across the 650 to 800 repertoires, and roughly 11 million of these chains were shared by at least two donors. Raw reads were error-corrected and collapsed into unique sequences by a nearest-neighbor algorithm in which closely related sequences were merged to remove PCR and sequencing errors. Alignment of CDR3 sequences to IMGT reference sequences was used to assign V, D and J gene segments. For a sequence to be retained, at least a six-nucleotide match to both a V gene segment and a J gene segment was required. A rearrangement counted as productive if the CDR3 had no stop codons and remained in frame with V and J, and every other rearrangement counted as non-productive. Following IMGT convention, CDR3 was defined as the stretch from the second conserved V-encoded cysteine up to the conserved J-encoded phenylalanine. Sequences without an unambiguous match to a single V gene segment were excluded from the earlier analysis of about 630 of the donors. In an earlier analysis of several hundred of the donors, V segments were called functional above 56.7% productive rearrangements and were called segregating when the between-donor standard deviation exceeded 5%. A statistical classification framework was developed to diagnose cytomegalovirus status using the catalog of TCR beta chain sequences. In a later analysis, TCR nucleotide sequences were compared against IMGT/GENE-DB human TR gene sequences so that V and J genes could be assigned. A later analysis assigned CDR3 sequences and most-parsimonious VDJ recombination scenarios with the TCRdist pipeline. In a later analysis, each TCR beta chain was defined by its CDR3 amino acid sequence together with its V-gene family, and reads lacking a unique V-gene family were excluded. To address suspected cross-contamination and a sequencing artifact, a later analysis removed a few hundred highly shared, low-generation-probability nucleotide sequences. For each public chain, a later analysis derived a clonal expansion index from normalized ranks of inferred template counts within each repertoire. A later analysis computed generation probabilities with a VDJ recombination model fitted to out-of-frame rearrangements, and checked the results against IGoR. A later analysis scored TCR-TCR, TCR-HLA and TCR-CMV co-occurrence with hypergeometric tests, applying a repertoire-size bias correction to TCR pairs. In a later analysis, false discovery rates were estimated by permuting HLA or CMV assignments 20 times. In a later analysis, co-occurring TCRs were grouped using DBSCAN, with TCRdist sequence similarity added in when clustering inside HLA-allele-positive subsets. Repertoires with fewer than 30,000 or more than 120,000 public chains were left out of co-occurrence clustering, as were a handful of repertoires with anomalous nucleotide sharing. TCRdb holds this immuneACCESS table with in-frame rearrangements only. Some clones are missing; in checked studies, unresolved V genes explain under half, and the rest has no known cause. The V and J calls and clone size were taken over from that table, and D and trimming were inferred from the DNA. The sample has some 110,000 clones on record. The top ten clonotypes cover 1% of the sample.

This chain joins TRBV28 to TRBJ2-1; TRBD2 aligns with 12 central bases. The sequencing sample was made of PBMCs. This TCR came from a man in his late teens or twenties in good health and CMV-seronegative. The CDR3 region: CASISLAGGYNEQFF. The DNA sequence is as follows: TGTGCCAGCATCTCGCTAGCGGGAGGGTACAATGAGCAGTTCTTC.